A selection of T cell receptor beta chains follows, all from one sample in a study of T cells in Graves' hyperthyroidism and ophthalmopathy. Via MiXCR, TCRdb re-called the multiplex PCR reads, giving one row per CDR3 protein. Of more than 500,000 distinct CDR3 sequences in the sample, 46% were seen once. Sequencing used peripheral blood or thyroid tissue (not recorded which). Every receptor here comes from an adult woman with Graves' disease, either hyperthyroidism or ophthalmopathy (not recorded which). The CDR3 runs from the conserved cysteine through the conserved F or W. Each record gives: clone size, D gene, V gene, J gene, CDR3 DNA, CDR3 protein. A D gene is named only where the DNA matches it firmly. Clone size, where shown, is once, few, many, or a class for clones that have expanded.

>-|TRBD2|TRBV4-1|TRBJ2-7
TGCGCCAGCAGCCCTCGGGACTACGGATCCTACGAGCAGTACTTC
CASSPRDYGSYEQYF
>-|-|TRBV29-1|TRBJ1-2
TGCAGCGTTGCACCGGGATCCAGCGGCTACACCTTC
CSVAPGSSGYTF
>-|TRBD1|TRBV10-3|TRBJ2-6
TGTGCCATCAGTGGGGGACAGGGGAATGGGGCCAACGTCCTGACTTTC
CAISGGQGNGANVLTF
>few|-|TRBV7-8|TRBJ2-7
TGTGCCAGCAGCTTTGCTCAGCCGAGGGGCGAGCAGTACTTC
CASSFAQPRGEQYF
>many|-|TRBV30|TRBJ1-1
TGTGCCTGGGGAAGATCAGGTGAAGCTTTCTTT
CAWGRSGEAFF
>many|-|TRBV2|TRBJ1-5
TGTGCCAGCAGGACCCAAAATCAGCCCCAGCATTTT
CASRTQNQPQHF
>many|TRBD2|TRBV7-2|TRBJ2-7
TGTGCCAGCAGCCCAGGGGGTGGGACTAGCGGTGAGCAGTACTTC
CASSPGGGTSGEQYF
>many|TRBD2|TRBV10-3|TRBJ2-2
TGTGCCATCAGTCCTTTAGCGGGAGACACCGGGGAGCTGTTTTTT
CAISPLAGDTGELFF
>-|-|TRBV2|TRBJ1-5
TGTGCCAGCAGTTTGGAGCAGGGGCAGCCCCAGCATTTT
CASSLEQGQPQHF
>-|-|TRBV29-1|TRBJ1-2
TGCAGCGGCACCCGGGACACTTCCGGGGACGATGGCTACACCTTC
CSGTRDTSGDDGYTF
>-|-|TRBV29-1|TRBJ1-1
TGCAGCGTTGAACGGCCTGAAGCTTTCTTT
CSVERPEAFF
>-|-|TRBV4-1|TRBJ1-3
TGCGCCAGCAGCCAAGAGGGGCACGTCTCTGGAAACACCATATATTTT
CASSQEGHVSGNTIYF
>many|-|TRBV13|TRBJ1-3
TGTGCCAGCAGCCAGCGAAGAGGCAGTGGAAACACCATATATTTT
CASSQRRGSGNTIYF
>many|-|TRBV20-1|TRBJ1-1
TGCAGTGCTAGAAGTGAAGCTTTCTTT
CSARSEAFF
>-|-|TRBV7-9|TRBJ2-6
TGTGCCAGCAGCTTAGCGCCCTTCTCTGGGGCCAACGTCCTGACTTTC
CASSLAPFSGANVLTF
>many|TRBD1|TRBV11-2|TRBJ1-5
TGTGCCAGCAGCTACCGACAGGGGGGTAATCAGCCCCAGCATTTT
CASSYRQGGNQPQHF
>-|-|TRBV10-3|TRBJ1-1
TGTGCCACCCTTCCGGGACAAGCGAACACTGAAGCTTTCTTT
CATLPGQANTEAFF
>-|TRBD2|TRBV10-3|TRBJ2-7
TGTGCCCTCTCTAGCGGGGAGCAGGTCCACGAGCAGTACTTC
CALSSGEQVHEQYF
>-|-|TRBV7-2|TRBJ1-4
TGTGCCAGCAGCTTAGGATCTCCAAATGAAAAACTGTTTTTT
CASSLGSPNEKLFF
>-|-|TRBV12-3/TRBV12-4|TRBJ1-2
TGTGCCAGCAGTTTATATTTGGGTGGCTACACCTTC
CASSLYLGGYTF
>few|-|TRBV7-9|TRBJ1-4
TGTGCCAGCAGCCCCCCTTCGGGTCGTGAAAAACTGTTTTTT
CASSPPSGREKLFF
>many|TRBD1|TRBV7-6|TRBJ1-6
TGTGCCAGCAGCAGAAGGGACAGGGGGAATTCACCCCTCCACTTT
CASSRRDRGNSPLHF
>-|-|TRBV5-1|TRBJ1-2
TGCGCCAGCAGCCCCGGGGAAGGGTTCGGCTACACCTTC
CASSPGEGFGYTF
>-|-|TRBV6-5|TRBJ1-5
TGTGCCAGCAGTTACGGTGTGGTAGGACAGCCCCAGCATTTT
CASSYGVVGQPQHF
>-|TRBD1|TRBV29-1|TRBJ2-7
TGCAGCGTTGGGACAGGGGAAGGGTACGAGCAGTACTTC
CSVGTGEGYEQYF
>-|-|TRBV5-1|TRBJ2-5
TGCGCCAGCAGCTCTGGTCCAGAGACCCAGTACTTC
CASSSGPETQYF
>-|TRBD1|TRBV2|TRBJ2-5
TGTGCCAGCAGCGCCCCCAGGGGGGAGACCCAGTACTTC
CASSAPRGETQYF
>-|TRBD2|TRBV29-1|TRBJ2-3
TGCAGCGTGAATCTAGCGGGAGGGCCAACAGATACGCAGTATTTT
CSVNLAGGPTDTQYF
>-|-|TRBV5-5|TRBJ2-5
TGTGCCAGCAGCTTAGAGGGGTCACAGACCCAGTACTTC
CASSLEGSQTQYF
>-|-|TRBV10-3|TRBJ1-2
TGTGCCATCAGTGAGTCTCTGGGGGCTTATGGCTACACCTTC
CAISESLGAYGYTF
>-|TRBD1|TRBV7-9|TRBJ1-2
TGTGCCAGCAGCCAGACCCCCCGGACAGGGTATGGCTACACCTTC
CASSQTPRTGYGYTF
>-|-|TRBV5-1|TRBJ1-2
TGCGCCAGCCGGTTTCCGACGAGGACAGACGGCTATGGCTACACCTTC
CASRFPTRTDGYGYTF
>-|-|TRBV7-9|TRBJ2-7
TGTGCCAGCAGCCATTTTAGACAGCTGGGAGGCGAGCAGTACTTC
CASSHFRQLGGEQYF
>-|-|TRBV25-1|TRBJ2-5
-
CACSAREVAETQYF
>-|-|TRBV2|TRBJ1-6
TGTGCCAGCATGAACAGACCGAGCTCCTATAATTCACCCCTCCACTTT
CASMNRPSSYNSPLHF
>-|-|TRBV4-1|TRBJ1-2
TGCGCCAGCAGCCAAATAGAACACAGGCGGGACTATGGCTACACCTTC
CASSQIEHRRDYGYTF
>many|-|TRBV12-3/TRBV12-4|TRBJ1-4
TGTGCCAGCAGTTTCAGACTGACTAATGAAAAACTGTTTTTT
CASSFRLTNEKLFF
>-|-|TRBV24-1|TRBJ2-7
TGTGCCACCAGTGACTCAAGATACTACGAGCAGTACTTC
CATSDSRYYEQYF
>-|-|TRBV10-3|TRBJ1-2
TGTGCCATCAGTGCCGCAGTGAACTATGGCTACACCTTC
CAISAAVNYGYTF
>-|-|TRBV15|TRBJ1-2
TGTGCCACCAGCAGAGATGCAGGGCTAAAGAACTATGGCTACACCTTC
CATSRDAGLKNYGYTF
>-|TRBD2|TRBV27|TRBJ2-7
TGTGCCAGCAGCCGTGGACTAGCGGGAGGTACCTACGAGCAGTACTTC
CASSRGLAGGTYEQYF
>-|-|TRBV2|TRBJ1-1
TGTGCCAGTAGTGATGTACCTCCAAACACTGAAGCTTCCTTT
CASSDVPPNTEASF
>-|-|TRBV20-1|TRBJ1-4
TGCAGTGCTAGAGAGGGCCCTAATGAAAAACTGTTTTTT
CSAREGPNEKLFF
>many|-|TRBV3-1|TRBJ1-6
TGTGCCAGCAGCCAAGTTTCGGGGATCGAGTCACCCCTCCACTTT
CASSQVSGIESPLHF
>-|TRBD1|TRBV9|TRBJ1-6
TGTGCCAGCAGCGCGTATGAGGGACAGGGTGGTTCACCCCTCCACTTT
CASSAYEGQGGSPLHF
>many|-|TRBV7-2|TRBJ1-1
TGTGCCAGCAGCTTAGTTACAGGAAAAACTGAAGCTTTCTTT
CASSLVTGKTEAFF
>-|TRBD1|TRBV7-3|TRBJ1-2
TGTGCCAGCAGCTTGGGGACAGGGGGCTTCCTTTTC
CASSLGTGGFLF
>-|TRBD1|TRBV6-5|TRBJ1-2
TGTGCCAGCAGTTTCCGACAGGGGAGAGCTAACTATGGCTACACCTTC
CASSFRQGRANYGYTF